The clone carrying this T cell receptor beta chain has more than one count but fewer than ten. This table comes from immunoSEQ multiplex PCR, and its TCRdb copy is limited to in-frame clones, with some not included. Here the sample spans about 79,000 clones, about 91% being singletons. This sample stems from a study of OX40 agonist ivuxolimab in advanced cancers. Looking at the study overall: Patients were infused with ivuxolimab every 2 weeks at 0.01 to 10 mg/kg. Subjects had a mean age of around 60 years, with a range of 23 to 79; about 83% were male.

The CDR3 sequence is 13 residues long. Germline-derived CDR1 and CDR2 are LNHDA and SQIVND (reference sequence). Trimming stripped 4 bases from V and 2 bases from J, with 8 bases between. This clonotype was obtained from an adult with an advanced solid tumor such as melanoma, head and neck, liver or kidney cancer. The chain uses TRBV19 and TRBJ1-1; D gene unclear. The sequencing used CD4+ or CD8+ T cells sorted from blood, collected in a trial of the OX40 agonist ivuxolimab. The CDR3 coding sequence is TGTGCCAGTAGTACCGGTCTAAACACTGAAGCTTTCTTT. It codes for CASSTGLNTEAFF. The whole variable domain, remainder taken from reference TRBV19 and TRBJ1-1, is DGGITQSPKYLFRKEGQNVTLSCEQNLNHDAMYWYRQDPGQGLRLIYYSQIVNDFQKGDIAEGYSVSREKKESFPLTVTSAQKNPTAFYLCASSTGLNTEAFFGQGTRLTVV.